This entry describes one TCR beta chain. Germline lookup yields CDR1 SEHNR and CDR2 FQNEAQ (reference sequence). V gave up 6 bases and J gave up 6 bases; unmatched junction bases: 9. CDR3 length: 16 amino acids. These data originate in a study of blood T cell repertoires in COVID-19. Study-wide background: From the United States, Italy and Spain came samples of acute and convalescent COVID-19.

Authors' processing steps: Amplification of reference gene primers provided the estimated nucleated cell counts. Libraries were prepared by immunoSEQ multiplex PCR; TCRdb keeps only in-frame clonotypes and omits some of them. V, J and clone size are taken as reported in that table, and D and trimming were inferred from the DNA itself. The profile shows roughly 220,000 clones, around four fifths of them singletons. Followed over time, Seattle patients had been enrolled while infection was active. V is TRBV7-9 and J is TRBJ2-3, with 13 bases identical to TRBD2. The TCR comes from a woman aged 80 or over with COVID-19, enrolled during active disease. Sequenced: peripheral blood. In DNA, the CDR3 is TGTGCCAGCAGACGGACTAGCGGGAGCCGGGGGGATACGCAGTATTTT. It encodes CASRRTSGSRGDTQYF.